These 18 T cell receptor beta chains were all obtained from the same sample, sequenced in a study of metastatic and nonmetastatic thyroid tumors. TCRdb reanalyzed the PCR reads with MiXCR. The table includes over 50,000 clones, just under 30% detected once. Each patient went into thyroid surgery without having received any treatment. What was sequenced was blood. These receptors all stem from a female donor with papillary thyroid cancer or a benign thyroid nodule (not recorded which). Some clones in this sample may be carry-over from other donors' samples.

Only a few counts were recorded for this clone. The CDR3 here is CASSAETWAYEQYF. The CDR3 bases are TGTGCCAGCAGTGCCGAGACATGGGCTTACGAGCAGTACTTC. The V and J genes are TRBV2 and TRBJ2-7; D uncertain. The CDR3 has 14 residues. Trimming pared 4 bases from V and 4 bases from J, leaving 14 bases between. The germline CDR1 and CDR2 sequences are SNHLY and FYNNEI. Filled out from reference TRBV2 and TRBJ2-7, the complete variable domain reads EPEVTQTPSHQVTQMGQEVILRCVPISNHLYFYWYRQILGQKVEFLVSFYNNEISEKSEIFDDQFSVERPDGSNFTLKIRSTKLEDSAMYFCASSAETWAYEQYFGPGTRLTVT.

The V and J genes are TRBV4-3 and TRBJ2-1; no firm D call. The V end was cut by 0 bases, the J end by 1 base, with 13 bases between. Germline loops: CDR1 LGHNA, CDR2 YSLEER. The CDR3 sequence is 17 residues long. The CDR3 region is CASSQDISATSYNEQFF. CDR3 DNA sequence: TGCGCCAGCAGCCAAGATATTTCAGCAACATCCTACAATGAGCAGTTCTTC.

This clone was observed a few times. The CDR3 spells CASNRRPGHISYEQYF. The CDR3 nucleotides are TGTGCCAGCAATCGAAGACCGGGACATATCTCCTACGAGCAGTACTTC. The genes are TRBV6-4 and TRBJ2-7, with D possibly matching TRBD1 (6 bases). V lost 7 bases and J 0 bases, leaving 19 bases between the germline ends. Germline V gene data show CDR1 as MRHNA and CDR2 as SNTAGT. The CDR3 runs 16 residues.

There are many counts of this clone. The chain recombines TRBV9 with TRBJ2-1; D perhaps matches TRBD2 (6 bases). V was clipped by 4 bases and J by 1 base, with 12 bases between them. The germline CDR1 and CDR2 sequences are SGDLS and YYNGEE. The CDR3 covers 15 residues. The CDR3 region is CASSYSGVSYNEQFF. The CDR3 region has the DNA TGTGCCAGCAGCTACTCGGGAGTTTCCTACAATGAGCAGTTCTTC.

This clone has just a few counts. V is TRBV27 and J is TRBJ1-6, with 8 bases identical to TRBD1. This CDR3 is built from 15 residues. The junction had 10 bases not matched to a gene; V was cut back by 6 bases and J by 9 bases. Looked up from germline, CDR1 is MNHEY and CDR2 is SMNVEV (reference sequence). The CDR3 DNA reads as TGTGCCAGCAGCCAGGACAGGGAGTTTGGTTCACCCCTCCACTTT. Protein product: CASSQDREFGSPLHF.

This clone turned up a few times. The V and J genes are TRBV19 and TRBJ1-2, with D unclear. This CDR3 has 13 residues. The V gene's germline CDR1 is LNHDA and CDR2 SQIVND (reference sequence). Between the trimmed V and J ends, which lost 0 bases and 5 bases, there was a span of 7 bases. Here the CDR3 reads CASSIDQRYGYTF. In nucleotides, the CDR3 is TGTGCCAGTAGTATAGATCAGCGTTATGGCTACACCTTC.

The rearrangement joins TRBV6-1 to TRBJ2-7; D is unresolved. This CDR3 contains 14 residues. Germline V gene lookup returns CDR1 MNHNS and CDR2 SASEGT. Trimming shortened V by 7 bases and J by 0 bases, and 13 bases separated the two germline ends. The CDR3 spells CASKAGRTSYEQYF. CDR3 nucleotides: TGTGCCAGCAAGGCAGGTCGAACCTCCTACGAGCAGTACTTC.

This clone was observed a few times. The V and J genes are TRBV6-1 and TRBJ1-1; no firm D call. Trimming cost V 8 bases and J 3 bases, with 13 bases left between them. CDR3 length: 13 residues. Germline V CDR1 and CDR2: MNHNS, SASEGT. In DNA form, the CDR3 reads TGTGCCAGCTCTCAGGTTTTGGACACTGAAGCTTTCTTT. Amino acids: CASSQVLDTEAFF.

This rearrangement joins TRBV7-2 to TRBJ2-2; TRBD2 agrees at 7 bases. The CDR3 loop spans 15 amino acids. Germline trimming cut 3 bases from V and 3 bases from J; bases unmatched to any gene: 4. Germline assignment: CDR1 SGHTA and CDR2 FQGNSA. CDR3 in DNA: TGTGCCAGCAGCTTTAAGGGGAGGGACACCGGGGAGCTGTTTTTT. Translated: CASSFKGRDTGELFF. Together with reference TRBV7-2 and TRBJ2-2, the CDR3 gives the full variable domain: GAGVSQSPSNKVTEKGKDVELRCDPISGHTALYWYRQSLGQGLEFLIYFQGNSAPDKSGLPSDRFSAERTGGSVSTLTIQRTQQEDSAVYLCASSFKGRDTGELFFGEGSRLTVL.

This clone was detected only a few times. The CDR3 nucleotides are TGTGCCAGCAGCCAGCCGGGACAGGGGATTTACGAGCAGTACTTC. Translation gives CASSQPGQGIYEQYF. V and J are TRBV11-3 and TRBJ2-7; the match to TRBD1 covers 10 bases. CDR1 and CDR2 (germline): SGHNT, YENEEA. The ends lost 5 bases at V and 4 bases at J; junction bases unmatched: 8. The CDR3 spans 15 residues.

This clone turned up a few times. The J gene is TRBJ2-7, the V gene TRBV10-3; 8 positions match TRBD1. Germline V gene sequence: CDR1 ENHRY, CDR2 SYGVKD. This CDR3 contains 14 residues. Trimming at V came to 4 bases and at J to 1 base, leaving 3 bases not matched to a gene. CDR3 DNA: TGTGCCATCAGTGCCGGGGACAGGTCCTACGAGCAGTACTTC. Protein sequence: CAISAGDRSYEQYF.

This clone was picked up a small number of times. The chain has TRBV2 and TRBJ2-3, with 12 positions matching TRBD1. The germline CDR1 and CDR2 sequences are SNHLY and FYNNEI. J lost 5 bases, V lost 6 bases, and 6 bases had no gene match. The CDR3 loop spans 15 amino acids. The CDR3 coding sequence is TGTGCCAGCAGGGGGGACAGGGGGCGCTTAGATACGCAGTATTTT. Protein: CASRGDRGRLDTQYF.

This chain joins TRBV30 and TRBJ1-1; D unresolved. The V gene lost 5 bases and the J gene lost 1 base, with 17 bases spanning the gap. This CDR3 is built from 15 residues. Germline assignment: CDR1 GTSNPN and CDR2 SVGIG (reference sequence). CDR3 amino acids: CAWSPPGVGNTEAFF. CDR3 nucleotide sequence: TGTGCCTGGTCCCCCCCAGGTGTCGGGAACACTGAAGCTTTCTTT.

This clone appeared a few times. This chain joins TRBV11-1 and TRBJ1-2; D is perhaps TRBD1 (6 bases). Trimming shortened V by 3 bases and J by 10 bases, and 15 bases separated the two germline ends. This CDR3 region has 13 residues. The germline CDR1 and CDR2 sequences are SGHAT and FQDESV (reference sequence). The chain's CDR3 is CASSFYSGQSYTF. CDR3 coding DNA: TGTGCCAGCAGCTTTTATTCTGGACAGTCCTACACCTTC.

The genes are TRBV6-5 and TRBJ2-7; no clear D. The CDR3 totals 13 residues. V lost 3 bases and J 4 bases, leaving 10 bases between the germline ends. Per the germline V gene, CDR1 is MNHEY and CDR2 is SVGAGI. DNA for the CDR3: TGTGCCAGCAGTTATGACAAGACGTACGAGCAGTACTTC. Protein product: CASSYDKTYEQYF.

The chain has TRBV7-3 and TRBJ2-7, with D possibly TRBD2 on 5 matching bases. Trimming pared 2 bases from V and 2 bases from J, leaving 10 bases between. The CDR3 consists of 14 residues. Germline-derived CDR1 and CDR2 are SGHTA and FQGTGA. The CDR3 protein is CASSLSSGPYEQYF. The CDR3 DNA is TGTGCCAGCAGCTTATCAAGCGGTCCCTACGAGCAGTACTTC.

V and J are TRBV11-1 and TRBJ2-1; 10 bases fit TRBD1. Germline CDR1 is SGHAT and CDR2 is FQDESV (reference sequence). V gave up 3 bases and J gave up 8 bases; unmatched junction bases: 7. The CDR3 is made up of 15 amino acids. The CDR3 region is CASSFVTGGEDEQFF. The CDR3 DNA reads as TGTGCCAGCAGCTTCGTGACAGGGGGCGAGGATGAGCAGTTCTTC. The variable domain in full, with the rest retrieved from reference TRBV11-1 and TRBJ2-1, is EAEVAQSPRYKITEKSQAVAFWCDPISGHATLYWYRQILGQGPELLVQFQDESVVDDSQLPKDRFSAERLKGVDSTLKIQPAELGDSAMYLCASSFVTGGEDEQFFGPGTRLTVL.

CDR3 bases: TGTGCCAGTAGTATAACAGGGGGGGAGACCCAGTACTTC. It yields the protein CASSITGGETQYF. The V call is TRBV19, the J call TRBJ2-5, with 8 bases fitting TRBD1. V trimming: 2 bases; J trimming: 5 bases; junction bases outside the gene matches: 1. This CDR3 has 13 amino acids. Per germline, CDR1 LNHDA and CDR2 SQIVND (reference sequence).